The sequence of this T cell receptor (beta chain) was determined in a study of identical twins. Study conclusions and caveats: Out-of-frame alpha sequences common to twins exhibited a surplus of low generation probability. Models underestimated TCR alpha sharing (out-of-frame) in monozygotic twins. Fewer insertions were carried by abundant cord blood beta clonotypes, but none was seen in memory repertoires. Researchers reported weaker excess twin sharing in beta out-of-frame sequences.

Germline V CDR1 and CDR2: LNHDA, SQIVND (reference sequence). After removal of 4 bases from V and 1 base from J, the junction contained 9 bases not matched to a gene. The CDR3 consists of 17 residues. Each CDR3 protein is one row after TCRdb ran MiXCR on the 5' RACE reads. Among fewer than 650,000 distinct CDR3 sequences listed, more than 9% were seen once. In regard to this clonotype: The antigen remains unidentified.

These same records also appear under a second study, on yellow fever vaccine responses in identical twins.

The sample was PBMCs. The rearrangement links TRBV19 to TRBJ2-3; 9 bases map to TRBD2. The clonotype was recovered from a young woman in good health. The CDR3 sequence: CASSNVLLAGRTDTQYF. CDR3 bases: TGTGCCAGTAGTAACGTTTTACTAGCGGGCCGCACAGATACGCAGTATTTT. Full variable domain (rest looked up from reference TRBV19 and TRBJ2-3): DGGITQSPKYLFRKEGQNVTLSCEQNLNHDAMYWYRQDPGQGLRLIYYSQIVNDFQKGDIAEGYSVSREKKESFPLTVTSAQKNPTAFYLCASSNVLLAGRTDTQYFGPGTRLTVL.